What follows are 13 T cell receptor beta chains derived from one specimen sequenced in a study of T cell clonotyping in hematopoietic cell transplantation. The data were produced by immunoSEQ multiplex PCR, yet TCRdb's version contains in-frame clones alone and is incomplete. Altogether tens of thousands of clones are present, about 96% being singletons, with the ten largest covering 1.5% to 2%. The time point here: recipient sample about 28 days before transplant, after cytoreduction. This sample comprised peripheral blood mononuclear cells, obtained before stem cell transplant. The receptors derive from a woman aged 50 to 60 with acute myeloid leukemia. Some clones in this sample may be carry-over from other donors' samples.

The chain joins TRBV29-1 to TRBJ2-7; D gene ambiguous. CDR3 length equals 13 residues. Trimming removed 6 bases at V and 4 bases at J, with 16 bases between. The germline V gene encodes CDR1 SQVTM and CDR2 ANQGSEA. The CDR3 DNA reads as TGCAGCGTCGCAGAACGACTCCATTACGAGCAGTACTTC. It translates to CSVAERLHYEQYF.

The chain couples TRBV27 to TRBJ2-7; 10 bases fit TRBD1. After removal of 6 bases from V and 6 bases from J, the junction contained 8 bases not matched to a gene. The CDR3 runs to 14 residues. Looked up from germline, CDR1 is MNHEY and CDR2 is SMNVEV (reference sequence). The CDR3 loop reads CASSPGQGPLEQYF. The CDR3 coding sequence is TGTGCCAGCAGCCCGGGACAGGGGCCCCTCGAGCAGTACTTC.

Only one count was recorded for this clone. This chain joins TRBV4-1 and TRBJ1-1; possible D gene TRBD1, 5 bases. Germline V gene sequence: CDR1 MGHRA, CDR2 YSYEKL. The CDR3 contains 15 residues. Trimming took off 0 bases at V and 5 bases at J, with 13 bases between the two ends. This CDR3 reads CASSQDSGGGTEAFF. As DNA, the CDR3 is TGCGCCAGCAGCCAAGATTCTGGGGGAGGAACTGAAGCTTTCTTT.

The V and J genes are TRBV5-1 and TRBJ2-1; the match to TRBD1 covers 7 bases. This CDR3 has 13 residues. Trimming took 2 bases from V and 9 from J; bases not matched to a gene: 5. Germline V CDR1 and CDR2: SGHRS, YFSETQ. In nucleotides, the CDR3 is TGCGCCAGCAGCTTTGACAGGGTCGTTGAGCAGTTCTTC. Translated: CASSFDRVVEQFF.

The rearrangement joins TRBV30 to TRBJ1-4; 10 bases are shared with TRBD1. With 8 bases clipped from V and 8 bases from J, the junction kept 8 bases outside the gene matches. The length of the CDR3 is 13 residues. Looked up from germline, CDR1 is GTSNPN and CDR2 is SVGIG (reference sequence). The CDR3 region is CAGVTGGEEKLFF. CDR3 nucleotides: TGTGCCGGAGTGACAGGGGGCGAAGAAAAACTGTTTTTT.

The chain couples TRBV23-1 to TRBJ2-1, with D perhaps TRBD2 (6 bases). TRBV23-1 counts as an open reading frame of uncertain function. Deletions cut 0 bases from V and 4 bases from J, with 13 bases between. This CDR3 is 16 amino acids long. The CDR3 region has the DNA TGCGCCAGCAGTCAATCGACCCAGGGAGGTTACAATGAGCAGTTCTTC. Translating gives CASSQSTQGGYNEQFF.

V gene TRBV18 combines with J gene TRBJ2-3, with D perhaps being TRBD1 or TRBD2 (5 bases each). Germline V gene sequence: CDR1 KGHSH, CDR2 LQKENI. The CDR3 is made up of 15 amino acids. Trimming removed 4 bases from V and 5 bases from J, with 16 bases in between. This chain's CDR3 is CASSRRVGQEDTQYF. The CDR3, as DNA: TGTGCCAGCTCACGGCGGGTGGGGCAGGAAGATACGCAGTATTTT.

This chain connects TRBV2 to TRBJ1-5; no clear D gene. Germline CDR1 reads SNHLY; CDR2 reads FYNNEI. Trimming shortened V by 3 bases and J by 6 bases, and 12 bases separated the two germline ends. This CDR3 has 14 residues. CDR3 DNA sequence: TGTGCCAGCAGTGACGTGAGGGTCCCTCAGCCCCAGCATTTT. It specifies CASSDVRVPQPQHF.

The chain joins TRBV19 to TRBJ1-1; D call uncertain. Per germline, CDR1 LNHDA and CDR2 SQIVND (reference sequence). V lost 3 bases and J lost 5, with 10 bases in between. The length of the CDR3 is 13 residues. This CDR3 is CASSMDYETEAFF. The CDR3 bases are TGTGCCAGTAGTATGGACTATGAAACTGAAGCTTTCTTT. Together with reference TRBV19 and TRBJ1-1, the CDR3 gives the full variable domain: DGGITQSPKYLFRKEGQNVTLSCEQNLNHDAMYWYRQDPGQGLRLIYYSQIVNDFQKGDIAEGYSVSREKKESFPLTVTSAQKNPTAFYLCASSMDYETEAFFGQGTRLTVV.

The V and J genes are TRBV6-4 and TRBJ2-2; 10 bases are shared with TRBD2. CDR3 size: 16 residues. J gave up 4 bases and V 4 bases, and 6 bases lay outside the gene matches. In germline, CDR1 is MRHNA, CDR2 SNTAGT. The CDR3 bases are TGTGCCAGCAGTGTCTCTAGCGGGAGTGGCACCGGGGAGCTGTTTTTT. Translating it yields CASSVSSGSGTGELFF.

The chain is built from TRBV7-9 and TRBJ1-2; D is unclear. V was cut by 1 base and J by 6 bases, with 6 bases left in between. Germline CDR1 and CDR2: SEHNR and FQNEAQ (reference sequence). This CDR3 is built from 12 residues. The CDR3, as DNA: TGTGCCAGCAGCTTAGAGAGGAATGGCTACACCTTC. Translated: CASSLERNGYTF.

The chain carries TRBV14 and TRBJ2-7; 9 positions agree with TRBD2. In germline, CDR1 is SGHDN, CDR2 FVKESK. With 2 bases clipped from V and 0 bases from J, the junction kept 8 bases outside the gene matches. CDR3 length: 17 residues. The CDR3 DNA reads TGTGCCAGCAGCCAAATTAGACTAGCGGACCACTCCTACGAGCAGTACTTC. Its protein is CASSQIRLADHSYEQYF.

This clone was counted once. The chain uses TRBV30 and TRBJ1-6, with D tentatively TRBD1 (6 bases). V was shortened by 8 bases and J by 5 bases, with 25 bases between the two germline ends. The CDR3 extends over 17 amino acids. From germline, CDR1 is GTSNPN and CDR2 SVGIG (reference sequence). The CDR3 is CAGRQVGPGAHNSPLHF. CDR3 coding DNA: TGTGCCGGAAGACAGGTCGGCCCGGGGGCCCATAATTCACCCCTCCACTTT.